The clone carrying this T cell receptor (beta chain) appeared a few times. Its antigen is not known. This CDR3 has 17 residues. Trimming removed 3 bases from V and 1 base from J; junction bases left unmatched: 4. Germline V gene data show CDR1 as ENHRY and CDR2 as SYGVKD. Sample time point: blood 4 weeks post-SBRT, at nephrectomy. The treatment: 15 Gy SBRT to primary tumor, nephrectomy 4 weeks later. Serial blood draws occurred at baseline and 2 and 4 weeks post-SBRT. Some clones are missing from TCRdb's copy, which holds only in-frame ones; the method was immunoSEQ multiplex PCR. The sample contains tens of thousands of clones, about 85% of which appear only once. These data belong to a study of radiation and T cells in renal cell carcinoma. The study, taken as a whole, reports: From baseline, blood top tumor clonotypes peaked at 2 weeks post-radiation.

The genes are TRBV10-3 and TRBJ2-4; 12 nucleotides line up with TRBD2. The sequenced sample was blood, obtained from a patient whose treatment included radiotherapy and nephrectomy. This TCR was recovered from a middle-aged man with renal cell carcinoma. CDR3 region: CAISDRLAGAAKNIQYF. CDR3 nucleotides: TGTGCCATCAGTGACAGACTAGCGGGAGCTGCCAAAAACATTCAGTACTTC.